This T cell receptor (beta chain) was captured by sequencing in a study of CD8 T cells in Susac syndrome. Study outcomes and limitations: The study admitted that it had a relatively small number of individuals in its TCR sequencing and HLA analysis. Clonal expansion of Susac CD8+ cells peaked in TEMRA cells, and it also peaked in active patients.

The CDR3 loop spans 15 amino acids. Germline V gene data show CDR1 as SGHDT and CDR2 as YYEEEE. V lost 2 bases and J 0 bases, leaving 12 bases between the germline ends. Roughly 0.45 to 1 ug RNA was reverse transcribed with random hexamers. A multiplex approach, immunoSEQ multiplex PCR, amplified TCR beta CDR3 across 54 Vbeta and 13 Jbeta. Using its own MiXCR run on the immunoSEQ multiplex PCR reads, TCRdb lists one record per CDR3 protein. The sample lists about 100,000 distinct CDR3 sequences; nearly 97% were seen once. As concerns this clonotype: Its antigen remains unknown.

The clonotype was recovered from a human donor with Susac syndrome. V usage is TRBV5-6 and J usage is TRBJ2-7, with D tentatively TRBD1 (6 bases). Material for sequencing was CD8+ T cells from PBMCs. CDR3 protein: CASSFGGHGSYEQYF. The CDR3 DNA sequence: TGTGCCAGCAGCTTTGGGGGACACGGCTCCTACGAGCAGTACTTC.